The 28 T cell receptor beta chains listed next were all sequenced from one sample in a study of T cell responses to AZD1222 COVID-19 vaccine. The assay was immunoSEQ multiplex PCR, and TCRdb's table has in-frame clones only and misses some. Among around 140,000 clones, about 93% were seen once, and the ten largest hold 5% to 5.5%. This specimen consisted of peripheral blood, obtained on day 0 of AZD1222 vaccination. Receptors were obtained from an adult in good health.

This clone has more than one count but fewer than ten. The chain employs TRBV19 and TRBJ2-7; D is uncertain. Germline V gene lookup returns CDR1 LNHDA and CDR2 SQIVND (reference sequence). The ends were cut back, 10 bases at V and 0 bases at J, with 13 bases in the middle. The CDR3 length is 13 residues. The CDR3 here is CATSVWGSYEQYF. DNA of the CDR3: TGTGCCACAAGCGTCTGGGGCTCCTACGAGCAGTACTTC.

The chain recombines TRBV19 with TRBJ2-5; D is perhaps TRBD2 (6 bases). Per germline, CDR1 LNHDA and CDR2 SQIVND (reference sequence). The CDR3 has 14 amino acids. The ends were cut back, 1 base at V and 1 base at J, with 7 bases in the middle. The DNA of the CDR3 is TGTGCCAGTAGTATAGTGGGACTCCAAGAGACCCAGTACTTC. It specifies CASSIVGLQETQYF. The variable domain in full, with the rest retrieved from reference TRBV19 and TRBJ2-5, is DGGITQSPKYLFRKEGQNVTLSCEQNLNHDAMYWYRQDPGQGLRLIYYSQIVNDFQKGDIAEGYSVSREKKESFPLTVTSAQKNPTAFYLCASSIVGLQETQYFGPGTRLLVL.

This clone was seen just once. The V call is TRBV19, the J call TRBJ1-5; D is undetermined. Germline assignment: CDR1 LNHDA and CDR2 SQIVND (reference sequence). The CDR3 sequence is 16 residues long. V was cut by 1 base and J by 1 base, with 11 bases left in between. The CDR3 here is CASSIAQARSNQPQHF. Written as DNA, the CDR3 is TGTGCCAGTAGTATAGCCCAGGCTAGGAGCAATCAGCCCCAGCATTTT.

This chain uses TRBV24-1 with TRBJ1-6; no clear D gene. V gave up 8 bases and J gave up 7 bases, with 14 bases separating them. The germline gives CDR1 KGHDR, CDR2 SFDVKD. CDR3 length: 14 residues. CDR3 amino acids: CATKGSGWNSPLHF. CDR3 DNA sequence: TGTGCCACCAAGGGCAGTGGATGGAATTCACCCCTCCACTTT.

The chain links TRBV19 to TRBJ1-1; 8 positions agree with TRBD1. The germline gives CDR1 LNHDA, CDR2 SQIVND (reference sequence). J lost 5 bases, V lost 7 bases, and 12 bases had no gene match. This CDR3 is 15 amino acids long. CDR3 amino acids: CASTDQGALGTEAFF. For the CDR3, the DNA is TGTGCCAGTACGGACCAGGGGGCCCTCGGGACTGAAGCTTTCTTT.

The chain couples TRBV5-4 to TRBJ2-3, with D possibly matching TRBD2 (7 bases). Trimming shortened V by 5 bases and J by 1 base, and 11 bases separated the two germline ends. This CDR3 region has 14 residues. Germline V gene sequence: CDR1 SGHNT, CDR2 YYREEE (reference sequence). The CDR3 loop is CASRQGGRTDTQYF. The CDR3 nucleotides are TGTGCCAGCAGACAGGGAGGGCGCACAGATACGCAGTATTTT. Combining the CDR3 with reference TRBV5-4 and TRBJ2-3 gives the whole variable domain ETGVTQSPTHLIKTRGQQVTLRCSSQSGHNTVSWYQQALGQGPQFIFQYYREEENGRGNFPPRFSGLQFPNYSSELNVNALELDDSALYLCASRQGGRTDTQYFGPGTRLTVL.

The rearrangement joins TRBV19 to TRBJ1-2; tentative D call: TRBD1 (5 bases). From germline, CDR1 is LNHDA and CDR2 SQIVND (reference sequence). The V and J ends lost 2 bases and 4 bases respectively, with 11 bases between them. The CDR3 totals 14 residues. DNA for the CDR3: TGTGCCAGTAGTATATCGGGGGAGGGCTATGGCTACACCTTC. Encoded protein: CASSISGEGYGYTF.

The chain employs TRBV6-2 or TRBV6-3 and TRBJ2-5; weak D call: TRBD1 (7 bases). Trimming removed 5 bases from V and 3 bases from J, with 13 bases in between. The germline CDR1 and CDR2 sequences are MNHEY and SVGEGT. The CDR3 runs 14 residues. CDR3 sequence: CASSAGQRKETQYF. The CDR3 DNA is TGTGCCAGCAGTGCGGGACAGAGGAAAGAGACCCAGTACTTC.

V and J are TRBV5-1 and TRBJ1-1; D is ambiguous. Germline V gives CDR1 SGHRS, CDR2 YFSETQ. The CDR3 runs 13 residues. V was shortened by 3 bases and J by 2 bases, with 8 bases between the two germline ends. CDR3 DNA: TGCGCCAGCAGCTGGTCAGATAACACTGAAGCTTTCTTT. Amino acids: CASSWSDNTEAFF.

This CDR3 is CATSRDILEFGANVLTF. DNA for the CDR3: TGTGCCACCAGCAGAGATATTCTGGAGTTCGGGGCCAACGTCCTGACTTTC. V gene TRBV15 combines with J gene TRBJ2-6; no reliable D call. The germline CDR1 and CDR2 sequences are LNHNV and YYDKDF (reference sequence). The V and J ends lost 0 bases and 4 bases respectively, with 13 bases between them. This CDR3 has 17 residues.

The CDR3 spells CASSLGQQGGEKLFF. CDR3 in DNA: TGTGCCAGCAGTTTAGGGCAGCAGGGAGGTGAAAAACTGTTTTTT. The rearrangement joins TRBV28 to TRBJ1-4, with TRBD1 as a possible D gene (5 bases). V lost 2 bases and J lost 7, with 14 bases in between. The CDR3 has 15 amino acids. CDR1 and CDR2 (germline): MDHEN, SYDVKM. The whole variable domain, remainder taken from reference TRBV28 and TRBJ1-4, is DVKVTQSSRYLVKRTGEKVFLECVQDMDHENMFWYRQDPGLGLRLIYFSYDVKMKEKGDIPEGYSVSREKKERFSLILESASTNQTSMYLCASSLGQQGGEKLFFGSGTQLSVL.

The gene calls are TRBV28 and TRBJ2-7; perhaps TRBD2 as D (6 bases). Germline CDR1 MDHEN, CDR2 SYDVKM. This CDR3 region has 15 residues. Trimming pared 5 bases from V and 1 base from J, leaving 15 bases between. CDR3 DNA: TGTGCCAGCAGTATCTTACCCCGGGAGTCCTACGAGCAGTACTTC. It codes for CASSILPRESYEQYF.

This chain connects TRBV6-5 to TRBJ1-5, with a tentative D call TRBD1 (5 bases). The V gene lost 4 bases and the J gene lost 3 bases, with 10 bases spanning the gap. The length of the CDR3 is 14 residues. Germline CDR1 MNHEY, CDR2 SVGAGI. CDR3 loop: CASSWAGANQPQHF. The DNA for the CDR3 is TGTGCCAGCAGTTGGGCCGGGGCCAATCAGCCCCAGCATTTT.

This chain uses TRBV2 with TRBJ2-2; possible D gene TRBD1, 6 bases. This CDR3 has 14 amino acids. Per germline, CDR1 SNHLY and CDR2 FYNNEI. The V end lost 6 bases, the J end lost 1 base, and 9 bases lay between the germline ends. CDR3 coding DNA: TGTGCCAGCAGACCGGGACAGAACACCGGGGAGCTGTTTTTT. This encodes CASRPGQNTGELFF.

This chain uses TRBV4-2 with TRBJ2-7; 7 nucleotides align to TRBD1. Germline loops: CDR1 LGHNA, CDR2 YNFKEQ. This CDR3 comprises 13 residues. Trimming removed 4 bases from V and 3 bases from J; junction bases left unmatched: 3. The CDR3 protein is CASSPNRGYEQYF. The CDR3 bases are TGTGCCAGCAGCCCAAACAGGGGCTACGAGCAGTACTTC.

The V call is TRBV11-3, the J call TRBJ2-1; TRBD2 aligns across 14 bases. Germline values: CDR1 SGHNT, CDR2 YENEEA. The ends lost 5 bases at V and 3 bases at J; junction bases unmatched: 3. The CDR3 spans 16 residues. Here the CDR3 reads CASSRGTSGSYNEQFF. The CDR3 nucleotides are TGTGCCAGCAGCCGCGGGACTAGCGGGAGCTACAATGAGCAGTTCTTC.

This chain joins TRBV5-5 and TRBJ2-3; D is undetermined. This CDR3 spans 12 amino acids. The germline gives CDR1 SGHKS, CDR2 YYEKEE (reference sequence). Deletions cut 0 bases from V and 5 bases from J, with 4 bases between. CDR3 nucleotides: TGTGCCAGCAGCTTGGGGGAAGATACGCAGTATTTT. Protein product: CASSLGEDTQYF.

This chain connects TRBV19 to TRBJ2-1, with a tentative D call TRBD1 (6 bases). This CDR3 has 16 amino acids. V lost 4 bases, J lost 7 bases, and 20 bases lay in between. Germline CDR1 is LNHDA and CDR2 is SQIVND (reference sequence). The CDR3 nucleotides are TGTGCCAGTAGTAACCTTGCAGGGGACCTTAGGAATGAGCAGTTCTTC. It codes for CASSNLAGDLRNEQFF.

The rearrangement joins TRBV19 to TRBJ2-7; TRBD2 matches at 16 bases. Germline CDR1 reads LNHDA; CDR2 reads SQIVND (reference sequence). V dropped 5 bases and J dropped 2; count of bases not matched to a gene: 12. CDR3 length: 19 residues. CDR3 amino acids: CASSPKPGLAGGVAYEQYF. The CDR3 region has the DNA TGTGCCAGTAGTCCGAAACCGGGACTAGCGGGAGGGGTCGCCTACGAGCAGTACTTC. Full variable domain (rest looked up from reference TRBV19 and TRBJ2-7): DGGITQSPKYLFRKEGQNVTLSCEQNLNHDAMYWYRQDPGQGLRLIYYSQIVNDFQKGDIAEGYSVSREKKESFPLTVTSAQKNPTAFYLCASSPKPGLAGGVAYEQYFGPGTRLTVT.

The gene calls are TRBV29-1 and TRBJ1-2; the D gene is possibly TRBD1 (6 bases). Germline V lookup: CDR1 SQVTM, CDR2 ANQGSEA. CDR3 length: 12 residues. Trimming shortened V by 6 bases and J by 4 bases, and 12 bases separated the two germline ends. This CDR3 is CSVPGEGYGYTF. CDR3 coding DNA: TGCAGCGTCCCAGGGGAGGGCTATGGCTACACCTTC.

V is TRBV7-9 and J is TRBJ1-5; D is possibly TRBD1 (6 bases). V lost 5 bases and J 5 bases, leaving 13 bases between the germline ends. Germline assignment: CDR1 SEHNR and CDR2 FQNEAQ (reference sequence). CDR3 length: 14 residues. In DNA form, the CDR3 reads TGTGCCAGCAGCGCTAGGGGGAGCGATCAGCCCCAGCATTTT. Translated: CASSARGSDQPQHF.

DNA for the CDR3: TGTGCCAGCAGGCAAACAGGGGGCGGTGAAAAACTGTTTTTT. It encodes CASRQTGGGEKLFF. The chain uses TRBV3-1 (or the pseudogene TRBV3-2) and TRBJ1-4, with 9 positions matching TRBD1. V lost 6 bases, J lost 7 bases, and 6 bases stayed unmatched. From germline, CDR1 is LGHDT and CDR2 YNNKEL (reference sequence). The CDR3 runs 14 residues.

This chain joins TRBV5-1 and TRBJ2-2, with D hard to call. Germline CDR1 SGHRS, CDR2 YFSETQ. CDR3 length equals 14 residues. The V end lost 5 bases, the J end lost 2 bases, and 10 bases lay between the germline ends. CDR3 nucleotide sequence: TGCGCCAGCAGTTCTGCAGGTAACACCGGGGAGCTGTTTTTT. Residues: CASSSAGNTGELFF.

The chain joins TRBV6-6 to TRBJ1-5; unclear D gene. The germline gives CDR1 MNHNY, CDR2 SVGAGI (reference sequence). Trimming left V 9 bases short and J 5 bases short, with 11 bases between. There are 12 residues in the CDR3. The CDR3 DNA reads as TGTGCCAGTACCCGCCAGGATCAGCCCCAGCATTTT. Protein product: CASTRQDQPQHF.

This clone has more than one count but fewer than ten. The chain carries TRBV11-3 and TRBJ2-2, with D possibly being TRBD2 (5 bases). The CDR3 is 14 residues long. CDR1 is SGHNT and CDR2 is YENEEA in the germline V gene. V dropped 1 base and J dropped 6 bases, with 9 bases sitting between them. The DNA for the CDR3 is TGTGCCAGCAGCTTAGTTGGGAGATCCGGGGAGCTGTTTTTT. It codes for CASSLVGRSGELFF.

This clone was seen more than once but under ten times. The chain uses TRBV15 and TRBJ2-1; 10 nucleotides line up with TRBD1. CDR3 length equals 17 residues. J lost 5 bases, V lost 1 base, and 8 bases had no gene match. Germline CDR1 and CDR2: LNHNV and YYDKDF (reference sequence). DNA of the CDR3: TGTGCCACCAGCAGAGCCGGGACAGGGGCGAGGCACAATGAGCAGTTCTTC. This encodes CATSRAGTGARHNEQFF. Variable domain in full (rest from reference TRBV15 and TRBJ2-1): DAMVIQNPRYQVTQFGKPVTLSCSQTLNHNVMYWYQQKSSQAPKLLFHYYDKDFNNEADTPDNFQSRRPNTSFCFLDIRSPGLGDTAMYLCATSRAGTGARHNEQFFGPGTRLTVL.

This chain joins TRBV7-8 and TRBJ1-1, with TRBD1 matching over 12 bases. CDR3 size: 15 residues. J was trimmed by 5 bases and V by 5 bases; bases with no gene match: 6. Germline CDR1 SGHVS, CDR2 FQNEAQ. CDR3 loop: CASSIRDRGLTEAFF. For the CDR3, the DNA is TGTGCCAGCAGCATCCGGGACAGGGGGCTAACTGAAGCTTTCTTT. The full variable domain, with the rest looked up from reference TRBV7-8 and TRBJ1-1, is GAGVSQSPRYKVAKRGQDVALRCDPISGHVSLFWYQQALGQGPEFLTYFQNEAQLDKSGLPSDRFFAERPEGSVSTLKIQRTQQEDSAVYLCASSIRDRGLTEAFFGQGTRLTVV.

The gene calls are TRBV7-8 and TRBJ1-5; D perhaps matches TRBD1 (5 bases). Germline V gene lookup returns CDR1 SGHVS and CDR2 FQNEAQ. The V and J ends lost 0 bases and 9 bases respectively, with 12 bases between them. The CDR3 totals 14 residues. The CDR3 sequence is CASSLARGPSPQHF. As DNA, the CDR3 is TGTGCCAGCAGCTTAGCGAGGGGTCCGTCGCCCCAGCATTTT.